This T cell receptor (beta chain) was retrieved from a study of T cell repertoires in cytomegalovirus infection. Study-wide results and limits: It was HLA-C-restricted CMV-specific TCR beta clonotypes that dominated the response ex vivo.

This clonotype was observed at least ten times. What it binds is not known. TCRdb reanalysed the reads using MiXCR and keeps one entry per CDR3 protein. The top ten hold roughly 10% of the sample, which has 480,000 or so distinct CDR3 sequences, 10% to 12% seen once. Sequenced input: PBMCs. The sequence was collected from a human donor in good health (CMV status not recorded). Some clones in this sample may be carry-over from other donors' samples.

CDR3 nucleotide sequence: TGTGCCAGCAGCTTGGCGGCTAGCGGGACTGGGGCCAACGTCCTGACTTTC. Translating gives CASSLAASGTGANVLTF. V usage is TRBV5-4 and J usage is TRBJ2-6; TRBD2 matches at 9 bases. The CDR3 sequence is 17 residues long. Germline trimming cut 0 bases from V and 2 bases from J; bases unmatched to any gene: 3. Germline CDR1 is SGHNT and CDR2 is YYREEE (reference sequence).